The clone carrying this TCR beta chain was counted ten times or more. What it binds is not known. These data come from a study of T-cell reconstitution after alpha-beta-depleted transplantation in children. Study-level results: Reportedly, only several hundred clones from non-depleted graft cells drove alpha-beta T-cell counts at about two months. Newly generated T cells supplied most T-cell counts and diversity one year post-transplant.

Preparation of the TCRbeta library used unique molecular identifiers. One entry per CDR3 protein results from TCRdb running MiXCR on the PCR reads. The data contain under 850,000 distinct CDR3 sequences, around 13% of them singletons. Deletions cut 4 bases from V and 2 bases from J, with 6 bases between. The CDR3 has 13 amino acids. Germline CDR1 and CDR2: MRHNA and SNTAGT. The sequencing here drew on PBMCs, taken before TCRalphabeta/CD19-depleted stem cell transplant. The sequence was obtained from a girl aged 2-10 years with congenital amegakaryocytic thrombocytopenia, due to receive a stem cell transplant. The chain couples TRBV6-4 to TRBJ2-1; D gene ambiguous. CDR3 nucleotide sequence: TGTGCCAGCAGTGTTGCACCCTACAATGAGCAGTTCTTC. It codes for CASSVAPYNEQFF.